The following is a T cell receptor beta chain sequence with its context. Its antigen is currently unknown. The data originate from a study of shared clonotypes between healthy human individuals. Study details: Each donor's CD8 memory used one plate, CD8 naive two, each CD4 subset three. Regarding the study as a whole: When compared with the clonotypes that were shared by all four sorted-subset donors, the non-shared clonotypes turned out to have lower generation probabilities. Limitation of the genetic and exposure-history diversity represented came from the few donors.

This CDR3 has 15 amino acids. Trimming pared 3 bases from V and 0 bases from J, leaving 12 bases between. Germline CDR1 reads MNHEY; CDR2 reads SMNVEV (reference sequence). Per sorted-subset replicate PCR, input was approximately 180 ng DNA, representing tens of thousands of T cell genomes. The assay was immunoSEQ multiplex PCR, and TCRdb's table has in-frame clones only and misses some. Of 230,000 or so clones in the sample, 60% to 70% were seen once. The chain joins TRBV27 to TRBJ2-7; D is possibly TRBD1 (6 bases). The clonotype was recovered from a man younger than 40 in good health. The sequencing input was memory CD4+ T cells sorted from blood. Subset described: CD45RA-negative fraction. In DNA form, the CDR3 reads TGTGCCAGCAGTTTTGACAGGCTCCCCTCCTACGAGCAGTACTTC. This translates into CASSFDRLPSYEQYF.